This TCR beta chain is from a study of shared clonotypes between healthy human individuals. Using immunoSEQ multiplex PCR, the repertoire was profiled, and TCRdb retains in-frame clones only, with some absent. Of more than 2 million clones in the sample, roughly 94% were seen once. The sequence was obtained from a young man in good health. Sequenced input: naive CD4+ T cells sorted from blood. Subset indicated: CD45RA+ positively selected.

CDR3 sequence reads: CASSSRGLDEQYF. The CDR3 DNA sequence: TGCGCCAGCTCCAGCAGGGGCCTCGACGAGCAGTACTTC. The V and J genes are TRBV5-1 and TRBJ2-7; D is perhaps TRBD1 (6 bases). CDR3 length equals 13 residues. Germline lookup yields CDR1 SGHRS and CDR2 YFSETQ. V lost 7 bases to trimming and J lost 5 bases, with 16 bases between them.